The clone carrying this TCR beta chain was seen a few times. Its target is unknown. The CDR3 has 12 amino acids. Trimming took off 0 bases at V and 5 bases at J, with 5 bases between the two ends. Per germline, CDR1 SGHAT and CDR2 FQNNGV. These data originate in a study of beta chain features in type 1 diabetes. As every portion of the isolated RNA was reverse transcribed, the sequencing read expressed TCRB transcripts. Profiled with immunoSEQ multiplex PCR; TCRdb holds only in-frame clones, not every one. Seen here are approximately 400,000 clones, around 16% observed once, and the top ten hold 0.019%. Study results and caveats: Type 1 diabetes patients had fewer VDJ junction insertions and more deletions. When cDNA is sequenced, cells with high TCR expression could be over-represented.

What was sequenced was naive CD4+ T cells from blood. V gene TRBV11-2 combines with J gene TRBJ2-7, with D possibly matching TRBD2 (5 bases). The receptor comes from a young woman in good health. CDR3 region: CASSLDSDEQYF. The CDR3 DNA follows: TGTGCCAGCAGCTTAGATAGCGACGAGCAGTACTTC.